This T cell receptor (beta chain) emerged from a study of identifying expanded T cells in peripheral blood. There are 18 residues in the CDR3. The ends lost 0 bases at V and 2 bases at J; junction bases unmatched: 10. Germline V gene data show CDR1 as SGDLS and CDR2 as YYNGEE. This table comes from immunoSEQ multiplex PCR, and its TCRdb copy is limited to in-frame clones, with some not included. The data show about 76,000 clones, roughly 86% seen once. This receptor was identified in a person aged 18 to 69 in good health. V gene TRBV9 combines with J gene TRBJ2-3, with TRBD2 matching over 9 bases. The sequencing input was blood. In DNA form, the CDR3 reads TGTGCCAGCAGCGTAGCTACGACTAGCGGACTTTTCACAGATACGCAGTATTTT. Translated, it gives CASSVATTSGLFTDTQYF.